Given below is one TCR beta chain in context. The antigen is undetermined. These data belong to a study of shared clonotypes between healthy human individuals. Findings and caveats of the study: Sorted-subset samples were not fully sequenced, rarefaction indicated.

CDR1 and CDR2 from the germline V gene are SGDLS and YYNGEE. The CDR3 loop spans 18 amino acids. V lost 7 bases to trimming and J lost 0 bases, with 22 bases between them. Researchers divided each subset's genomic DNA evenly across several immunoSEQ plates. Here immunoSEQ multiplex PCR was the method, and the copy in TCRdb shows in-frame clones only, minus some. The table shows 1.6 million or so clones, with 98% occurring only once. This sequence joins TRBV9 and TRBJ2-2, with D possibly TRBD2 on 5 matching bases. The clonotype originates from a young man in good health. The specimen sequenced was naive CD4+ T cells sorted from blood. Subset reported: CD45RA+ positively selected. The CDR3 sequence: CASLAHILSGSNTGELFF. The DNA of the CDR3 is TGTGCCAGCCTAGCTCACATTCTTTCGGGTTCGAACACCGGGGAGCTGTTTTTT.